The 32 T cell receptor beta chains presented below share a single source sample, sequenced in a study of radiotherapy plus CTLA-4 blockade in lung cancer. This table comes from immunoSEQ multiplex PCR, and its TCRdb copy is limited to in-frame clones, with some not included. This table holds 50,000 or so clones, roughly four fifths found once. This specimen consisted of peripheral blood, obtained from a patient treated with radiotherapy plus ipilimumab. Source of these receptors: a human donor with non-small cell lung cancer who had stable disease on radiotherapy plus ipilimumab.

The DNA for the CDR3 is TGTGCCAGCAGTGATCTCGGACCCGGTAGTAATTCACCCCTCCACTTT. Residues: CASSDLGPGSNSPLHF. The chain recombines TRBV25-1 with TRBJ1-6; D remains unclear. The germline V and J ends were trimmed by 3 bases and 6 bases, with 15 bases remaining between them. CDR3 length: 16 residues. Germline loops: CDR1 MGHDK, CDR2 SYGVNS.

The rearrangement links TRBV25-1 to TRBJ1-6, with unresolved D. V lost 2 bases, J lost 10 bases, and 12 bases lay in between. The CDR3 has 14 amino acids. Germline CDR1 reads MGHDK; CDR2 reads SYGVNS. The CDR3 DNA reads TGTGCCAGCAGTGAAGTAGATATGGGATCACCCCTCCACTTT. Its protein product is CASSEVDMGSPLHF.

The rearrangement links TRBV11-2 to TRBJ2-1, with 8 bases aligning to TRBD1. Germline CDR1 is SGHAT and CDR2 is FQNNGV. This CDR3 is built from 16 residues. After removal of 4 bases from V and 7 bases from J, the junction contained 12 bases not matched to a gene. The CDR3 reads CASSSVNRGLKNEQFF. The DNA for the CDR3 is TGTGCCAGCAGCTCAGTAAACAGGGGGTTGAAGAATGAGCAGTTCTTC.

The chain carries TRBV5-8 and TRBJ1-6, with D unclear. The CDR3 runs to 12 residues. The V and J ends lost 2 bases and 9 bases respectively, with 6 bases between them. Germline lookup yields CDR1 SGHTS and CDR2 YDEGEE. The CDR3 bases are TGTGCCAGCAGCTTCTGGGGTTCACCCCTCCACTTT. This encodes CASSFWGSPLHF.

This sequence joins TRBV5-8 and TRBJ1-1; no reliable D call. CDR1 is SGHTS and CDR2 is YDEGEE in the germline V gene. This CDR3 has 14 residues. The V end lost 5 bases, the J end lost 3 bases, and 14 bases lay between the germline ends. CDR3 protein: CASSLDPGDTEAFF. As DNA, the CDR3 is TGTGCCAGCAGTCTGGACCCGGGAGACACTGAAGCTTTCTTT.

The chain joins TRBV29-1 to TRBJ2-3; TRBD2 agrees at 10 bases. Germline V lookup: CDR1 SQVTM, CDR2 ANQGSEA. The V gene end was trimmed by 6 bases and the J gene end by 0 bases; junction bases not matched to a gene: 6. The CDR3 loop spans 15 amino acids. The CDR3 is CSVITSGVSTDTQYF. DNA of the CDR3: TGCAGCGTGATTACTAGCGGGGTTAGCACAGATACGCAGTATTTT.

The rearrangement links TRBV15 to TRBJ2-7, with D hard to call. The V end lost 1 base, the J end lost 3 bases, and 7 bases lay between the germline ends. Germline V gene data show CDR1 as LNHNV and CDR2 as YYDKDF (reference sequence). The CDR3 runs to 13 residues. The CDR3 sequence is CATSRVPLYEQYV. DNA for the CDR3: TGTGCCACCAGCAGAGTTCCACTCTACGAGCAGTACGTC.

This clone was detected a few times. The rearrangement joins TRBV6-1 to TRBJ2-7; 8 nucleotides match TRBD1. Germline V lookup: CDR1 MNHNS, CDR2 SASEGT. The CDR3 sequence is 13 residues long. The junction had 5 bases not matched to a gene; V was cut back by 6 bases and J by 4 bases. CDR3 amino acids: CASRRTGGYEQYV. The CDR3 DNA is TGTGCCAGCAGGAGAACAGGGGGATACGAGCAGTACGTC.

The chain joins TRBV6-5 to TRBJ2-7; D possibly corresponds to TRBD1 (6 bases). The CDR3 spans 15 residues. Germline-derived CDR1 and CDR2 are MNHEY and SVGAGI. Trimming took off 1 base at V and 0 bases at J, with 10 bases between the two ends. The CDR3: CASSYFQGSSYEQYF. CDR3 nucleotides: TGTGCCAGCAGTTACTTCCAGGGGAGCTCCTACGAGCAGTACTTC.

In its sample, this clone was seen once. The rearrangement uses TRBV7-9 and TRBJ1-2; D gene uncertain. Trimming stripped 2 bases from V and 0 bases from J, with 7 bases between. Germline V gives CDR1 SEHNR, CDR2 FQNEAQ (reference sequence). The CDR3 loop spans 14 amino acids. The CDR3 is CASSLMAANYGYTF. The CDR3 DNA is TGTGCCAGCAGCTTAATGGCGGCTAACTATGGCTACACCTTC.

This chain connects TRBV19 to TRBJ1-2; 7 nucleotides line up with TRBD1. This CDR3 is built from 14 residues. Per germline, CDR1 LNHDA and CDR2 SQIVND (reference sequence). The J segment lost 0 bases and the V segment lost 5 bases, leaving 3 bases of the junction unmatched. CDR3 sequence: CASSPGQANYGYTF. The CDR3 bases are TGTGCCAGTAGTCCTGGACAGGCTAACTATGGCTACACCTTC.

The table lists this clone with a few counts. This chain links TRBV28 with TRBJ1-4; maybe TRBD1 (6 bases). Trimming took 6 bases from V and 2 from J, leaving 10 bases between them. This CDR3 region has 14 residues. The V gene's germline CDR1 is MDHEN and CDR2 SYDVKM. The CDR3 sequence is CASREGGTNEKLFF. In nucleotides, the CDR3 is TGTGCCAGCAGAGAAGGGGGGACTAATGAAAAACTGTTTTTT.

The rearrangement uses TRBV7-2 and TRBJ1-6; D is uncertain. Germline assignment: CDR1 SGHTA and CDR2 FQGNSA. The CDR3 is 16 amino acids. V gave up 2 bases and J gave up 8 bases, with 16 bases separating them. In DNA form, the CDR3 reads TGTGCCAGCAGCTTACTGCGGGATTGGGTAGATTCACCCCTCCACTTT. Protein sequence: CASSLLRDWVDSPLHF.

This chain's CDR3 is CASSALGGIGAFF. The CDR3 DNA follows: TGTGCCAGCAGCGCTTTAGGGGGGATCGGAGCTTTCTTT. The V gene is TRBV9, the J gene TRBJ1-1, with D perhaps matching TRBD1 (6 bases). Germline assignment: CDR1 SGDLS and CDR2 YYNGEE. Trimming stripped 3 bases from V and 10 bases from J, with 16 bases between. This CDR3 contains 13 residues.

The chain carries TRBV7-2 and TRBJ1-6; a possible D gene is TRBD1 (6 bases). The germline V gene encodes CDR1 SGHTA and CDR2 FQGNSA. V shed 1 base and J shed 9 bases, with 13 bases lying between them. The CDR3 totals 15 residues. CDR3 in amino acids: CASSLVSRGGSPLHF. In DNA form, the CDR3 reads TGTGCCAGCAGCTTAGTCAGCAGGGGAGGTTCACCCCTCCACTTT. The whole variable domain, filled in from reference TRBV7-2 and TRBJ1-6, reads GAGVSQSPSNKVTEKGKDVELRCDPISGHTALYWYRQSLGQGLEFLIYFQGNSAPDKSGLPSDRFSAERTGGSVSTLTIQRTQQEDSAVYLCASSLVSRGGSPLHFGNGTRLTVT.

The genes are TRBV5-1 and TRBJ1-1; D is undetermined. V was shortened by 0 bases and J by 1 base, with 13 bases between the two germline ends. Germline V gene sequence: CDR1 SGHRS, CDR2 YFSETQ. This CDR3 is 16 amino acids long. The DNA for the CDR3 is TGCGCCAGCAGCTTGGTAGAGAGGCAAGCGAACACTGAAGCTTTCTTT. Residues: CASSLVERQANTEAFF. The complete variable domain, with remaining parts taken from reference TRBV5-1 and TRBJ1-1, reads KAGVTQTPRYLIKTRGQQVTLSCSPISGHRSVSWYQQTPGQGLQFLFEYFSETQRNKGNFPGRFSGRQFSNSRSEMNVSTLELGDSALYLCASSLVERQANTEAFFGQGTRLTVV.

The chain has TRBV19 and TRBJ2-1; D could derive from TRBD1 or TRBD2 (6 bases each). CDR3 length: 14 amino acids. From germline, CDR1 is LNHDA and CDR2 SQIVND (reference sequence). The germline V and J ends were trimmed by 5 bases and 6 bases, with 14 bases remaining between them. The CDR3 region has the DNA TGTGCCAGTAGTGACGGGGGCCAGATCAATGAGCAGTTCTTC. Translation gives CASSDGGQINEQFF.

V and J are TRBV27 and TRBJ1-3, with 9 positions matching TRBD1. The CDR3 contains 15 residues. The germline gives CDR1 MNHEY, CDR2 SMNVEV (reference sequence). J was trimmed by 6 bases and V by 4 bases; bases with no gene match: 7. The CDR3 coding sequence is TGTGCCAGCAGTTCAAGCGGGACAGGGTTAAACACCATATATTTT. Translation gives CASSSSGTGLNTIYF.

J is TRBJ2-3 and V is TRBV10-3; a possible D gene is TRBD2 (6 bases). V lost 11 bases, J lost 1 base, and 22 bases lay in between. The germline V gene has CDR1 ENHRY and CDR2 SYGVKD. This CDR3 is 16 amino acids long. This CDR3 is CAVGLGGGVGTDTQYF. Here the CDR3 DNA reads TGTGCCGTAGGGTTAGGCGGAGGGGTGGGCACAGATACGCAGTATTTT.

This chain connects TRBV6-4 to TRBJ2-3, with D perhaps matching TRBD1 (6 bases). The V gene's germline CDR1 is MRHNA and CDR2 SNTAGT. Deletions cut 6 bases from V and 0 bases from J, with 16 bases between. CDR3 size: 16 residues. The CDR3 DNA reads TGTGCCAGCAGGAAGCAGGGGCCGGGAAGCACAGATACGCAGTATTTT. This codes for CASRKQGPGSTDTQYF.

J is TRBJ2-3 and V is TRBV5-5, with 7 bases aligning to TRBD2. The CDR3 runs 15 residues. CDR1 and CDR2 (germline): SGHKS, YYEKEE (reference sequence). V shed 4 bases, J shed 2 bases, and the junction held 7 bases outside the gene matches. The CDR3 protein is CASSPIAGPTDTQYF. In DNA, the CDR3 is TGTGCCAGCAGCCCCATAGCGGGTCCCACAGATACGCAGTATTTT.

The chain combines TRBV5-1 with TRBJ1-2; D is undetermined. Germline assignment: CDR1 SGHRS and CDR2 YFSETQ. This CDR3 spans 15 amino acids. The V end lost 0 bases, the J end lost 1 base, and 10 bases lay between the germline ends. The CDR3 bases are TGCGCCAGCAGCTTGGAAGGGAATGGTAACTATGGCTACACCTTC. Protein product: CASSLEGNGNYGYTF.

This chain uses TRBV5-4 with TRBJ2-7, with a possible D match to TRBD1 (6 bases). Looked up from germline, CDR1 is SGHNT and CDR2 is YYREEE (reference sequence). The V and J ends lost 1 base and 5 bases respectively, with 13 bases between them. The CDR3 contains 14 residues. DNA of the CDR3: TGTGCCAGCAGCTTGAGGGACAACCATGACGAGCAGTACTTC. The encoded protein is CASSLRDNHDEQYF.

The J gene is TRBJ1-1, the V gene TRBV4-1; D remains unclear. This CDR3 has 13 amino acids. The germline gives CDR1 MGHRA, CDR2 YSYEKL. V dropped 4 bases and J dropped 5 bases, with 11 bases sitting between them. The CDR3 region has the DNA TGCGCCAGCAGCCCGCATTTGGAAACTGAAGCTTTCTTT. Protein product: CASSPHLETEAFF.

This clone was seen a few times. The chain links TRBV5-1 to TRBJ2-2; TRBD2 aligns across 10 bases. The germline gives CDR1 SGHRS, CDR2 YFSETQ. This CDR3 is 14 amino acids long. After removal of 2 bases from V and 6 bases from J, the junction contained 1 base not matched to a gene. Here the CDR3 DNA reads TGCGCCAGCAGCTTAAGCGGGGGGGCCGGGGAGCTGTTTTTT. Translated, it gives CASSLSGGAGELFF. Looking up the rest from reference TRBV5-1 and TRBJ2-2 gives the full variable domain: KAGVTQTPRYLIKTRGQQVTLSCSPISGHRSVSWYQQTPGQGLQFLFEYFSETQRNKGNFPGRFSGRQFSNSRSEMNVSTLELGDSALYLCASSLSGGAGELFFGEGSRLTVL.

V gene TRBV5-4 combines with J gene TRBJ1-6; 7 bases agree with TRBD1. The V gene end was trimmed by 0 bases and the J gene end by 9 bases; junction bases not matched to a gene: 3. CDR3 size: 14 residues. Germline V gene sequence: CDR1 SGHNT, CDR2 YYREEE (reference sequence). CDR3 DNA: TGTGCCAGCAGCTTGGACAGGGGCAGTTCACCCCTCCACTTT. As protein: CASSLDRGSSPLHF. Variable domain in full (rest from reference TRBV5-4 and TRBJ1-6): ETGVTQSPTHLIKTRGQQVTLRCSSQSGHNTVSWYQQALGQGPQFIFQYYREEENGRGNFPPRFSGLQFPNYSSELNVNALELDDSALYLCASSLDRGSSPLHFGNGTRLTVT.

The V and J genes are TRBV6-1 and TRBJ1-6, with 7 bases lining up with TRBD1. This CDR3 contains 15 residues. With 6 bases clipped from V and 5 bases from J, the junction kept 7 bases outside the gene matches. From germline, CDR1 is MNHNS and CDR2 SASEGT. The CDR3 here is CASSVTGANNSPLHF. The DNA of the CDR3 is TGTGCCAGCAGCGTCACAGGGGCCAATAATTCACCCCTCCACTTT.

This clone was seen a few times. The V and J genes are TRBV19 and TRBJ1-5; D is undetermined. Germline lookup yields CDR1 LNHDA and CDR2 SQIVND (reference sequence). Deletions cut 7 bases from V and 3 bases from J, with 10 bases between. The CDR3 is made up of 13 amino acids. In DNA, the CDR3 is TGTGCCAGTAAAGTGGCCGACAATCAGCCCCAGCATTTT. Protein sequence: CASKVADNQPQHF.

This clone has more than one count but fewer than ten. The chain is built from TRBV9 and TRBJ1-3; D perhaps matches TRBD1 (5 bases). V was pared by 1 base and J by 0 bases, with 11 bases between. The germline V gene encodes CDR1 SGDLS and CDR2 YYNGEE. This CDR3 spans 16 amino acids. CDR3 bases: TGTGCCAGCAGCGTACGGGGCAGGGACTCTGGAAACACCATATATTTT. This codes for CASSVRGRDSGNTIYF.

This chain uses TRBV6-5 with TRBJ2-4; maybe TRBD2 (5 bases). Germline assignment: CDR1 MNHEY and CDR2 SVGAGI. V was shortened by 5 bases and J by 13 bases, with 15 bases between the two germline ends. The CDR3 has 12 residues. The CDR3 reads CASSEAVHGQYF. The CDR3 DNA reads TGTGCCAGCAGTGAAGCGGTCCACGGCCAGTACTTC.

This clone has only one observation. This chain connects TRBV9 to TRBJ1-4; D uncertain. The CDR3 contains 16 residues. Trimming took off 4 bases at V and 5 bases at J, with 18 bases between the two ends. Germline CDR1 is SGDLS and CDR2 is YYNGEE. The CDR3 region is CASSPYGSSVNEKLFF. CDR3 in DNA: TGTGCCAGCAGCCCCTATGGGAGCAGCGTCAATGAAAAACTGTTTTTT.

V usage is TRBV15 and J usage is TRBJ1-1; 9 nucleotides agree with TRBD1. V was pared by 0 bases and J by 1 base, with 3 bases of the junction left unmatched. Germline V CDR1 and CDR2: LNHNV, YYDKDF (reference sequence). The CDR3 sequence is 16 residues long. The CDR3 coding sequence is TGTGCCACCAGCAGAGATTGGGGACAGGGGAACACTGAAGCTTTCTTT. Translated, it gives CATSRDWGQGNTEAFF.